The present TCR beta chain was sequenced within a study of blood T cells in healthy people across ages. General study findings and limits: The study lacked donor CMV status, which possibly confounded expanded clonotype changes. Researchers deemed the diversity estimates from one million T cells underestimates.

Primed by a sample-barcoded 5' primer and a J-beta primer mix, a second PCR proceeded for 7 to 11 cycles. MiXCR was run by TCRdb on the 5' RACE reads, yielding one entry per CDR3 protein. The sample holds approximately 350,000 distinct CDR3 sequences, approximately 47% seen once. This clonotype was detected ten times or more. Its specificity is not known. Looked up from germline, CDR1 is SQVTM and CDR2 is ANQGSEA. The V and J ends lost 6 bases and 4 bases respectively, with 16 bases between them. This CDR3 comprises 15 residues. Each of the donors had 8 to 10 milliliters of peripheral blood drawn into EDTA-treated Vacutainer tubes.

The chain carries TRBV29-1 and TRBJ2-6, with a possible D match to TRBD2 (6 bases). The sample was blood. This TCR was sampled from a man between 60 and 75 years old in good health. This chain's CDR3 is CSVSMGGEGANVLTF. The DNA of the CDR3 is TGCAGCGTGAGCATGGGGGGAGAGGGGGCCAACGTCCTGACTTTC.